This T cell receptor (beta chain) was sequenced during a study of metastatic and nonmetastatic thyroid tumors. Across the study: Repertoires from malignant and benign thyroid patients were compared across blood and tumor or nodule tissue. Study-wide results and limits: As reported, TCR beta diversity in blood and tumor was significantly higher in malignant thyroid tumors than in benign nodules.

Original processing notes: Variation in CDR3 across clinicopathological groups served as the basis for constructing a distant-metastasis classifier in papillary thyroid cancer. TCRdb reprocessed the PCR reads via MiXCR. What appears here as the V and J calls and clone size reflects TCRdb's work, not the paper's. The sample lists around 41,000 clones; less than 35% were seen once. On this clone itself: Antigen specificity is unknown.

The CDR3 extends over 16 amino acids. CDR1 is LGHNA and CDR2 is YSLEER in the germline V gene. Unmatched junction bases numbered 4, after V lost 3 bases and J lost 2 bases. Thyroid surgery was preceded by no treatment in any patient. Input material: blood. This chain joins TRBV4-3 and TRBJ2-7; 13 nucleotides align to TRBD2. The clonotype originates from a male donor with papillary thyroid cancer or a benign thyroid nodule (not recorded which). Some clones in this sample may be carry-over from other donors' samples. CDR3 sequence: CASSQGTSGDPYEQYF. DNA for the CDR3: TGCGCCAGCAGCCAGGGGACTAGCGGGGACCCCTACGAGCAGTACTTC.